This TCR beta chain was profiled in a study of Ad26.COV2.S vaccination and SARS-CoV-2 variants. In the study overall: A participant enrolled in the COV1001 Ad26.COV2.S trial arm provided the sample. In the study, Ad26.COV2.S was injected intramuscularly once, or twice 56 days apart.

The treatment was: some 20 received Ad26.COV2.S at low or high dose, single or two shots; a few received placebo; per-sample allocation not given. Day 63 after the first vaccine or placebo injection was the time point for sampling. Some clones are missing from TCRdb's copy, which holds only in-frame ones; the method was immunoSEQ multiplex PCR. The sample has a few hundred thousand clones, 75% to 90% seen once. CDR3 size: 15 residues. V was trimmed by 7 bases and J by 8 bases, leaving 18 bases between them. CDR1 is LGHNA and CDR2 is YSLEER in the germline V gene. This receptor was taken from a person aged 18-60 years who received the Ad26.COV2.S COVID-19 vaccine or a placebo. The source was peripheral blood, collected in a trial of Ad26.COV2.S vaccine versus placebo. This chain uses TRBV4-3 with TRBJ1-6; D might be TRBD1 (6 bases). CDR3 region: CASNERGGEDSPLHF. Here the CDR3 DNA reads TGCGCCAGCAACGAGAGGGGGGGCGAAGATTCACCCCTCCACTTT.